This T cell receptor (beta chain) was recorded in a study of blood T cells in healthy people across ages. Next came a second PCR, run for about 6 to 11 cycles, which used a sample-barcoded 5' primer along with a J-beta primer mix. TCRdb analysed the 5' RACE reads with MiXCR anew, one entry per CDR3 protein. The sample has 1 million or so distinct CDR3 sequences; more than 35% are singletons. This clonotype was counted at least ten times. The limits of the CDR3 on the DNA are not certain, so only TCRdb's listed CDR3 is given. Germline V CDR1 and CDR2: MNHEY, SMNVEV (reference sequence). The CDR3 spans 15 residues, counting both ends. PBMCs numbering at least 7 million were isolated per sample.

The genes are TRBV27 and TRBJ2-5; the D call of TRBD1 is as the table states it, not checked on the DNA. Source material: blood. This sequence was found in a woman aged 60-70 years in good health. This CDR3 is CASSSSNRGGETQYF.